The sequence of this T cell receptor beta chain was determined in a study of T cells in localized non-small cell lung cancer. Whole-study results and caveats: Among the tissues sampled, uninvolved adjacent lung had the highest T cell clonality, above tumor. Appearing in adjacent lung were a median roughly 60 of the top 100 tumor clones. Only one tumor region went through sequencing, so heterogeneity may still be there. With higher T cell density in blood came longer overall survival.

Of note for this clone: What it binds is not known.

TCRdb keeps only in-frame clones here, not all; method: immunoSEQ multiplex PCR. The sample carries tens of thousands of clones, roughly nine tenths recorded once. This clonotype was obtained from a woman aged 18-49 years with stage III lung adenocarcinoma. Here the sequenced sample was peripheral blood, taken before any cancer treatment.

The DNA for the CDR3 is TGTGCCAGCAGTTTGGGGAGCCCCCCCCAAGAGACCCAGTACTTC. This codes for CASSLGSPPQETQYF. The chain recombines TRBV27 with TRBJ2-5; D is perhaps TRBD2 (5 bases). CDR3 size: 15 residues. Germline V gives CDR1 MNHEY, CDR2 SMNVEV (reference sequence). The V gene lost 3 bases and the J gene lost 1 base, with 12 bases spanning the gap.